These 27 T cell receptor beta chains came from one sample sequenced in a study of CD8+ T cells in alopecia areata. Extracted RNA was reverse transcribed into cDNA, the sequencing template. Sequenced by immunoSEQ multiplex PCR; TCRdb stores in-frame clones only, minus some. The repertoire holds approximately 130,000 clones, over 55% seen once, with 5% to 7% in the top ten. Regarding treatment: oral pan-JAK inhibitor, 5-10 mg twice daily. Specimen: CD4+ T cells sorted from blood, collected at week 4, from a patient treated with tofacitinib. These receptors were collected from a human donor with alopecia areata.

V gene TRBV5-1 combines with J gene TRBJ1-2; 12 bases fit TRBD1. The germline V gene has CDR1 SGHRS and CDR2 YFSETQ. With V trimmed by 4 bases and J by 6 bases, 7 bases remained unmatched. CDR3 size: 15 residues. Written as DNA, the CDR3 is TGCGCCAGCAGCGGAGGGACAGGGGGCAAGGATGGCTACACCTTC. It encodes CASSGGTGGKDGYTF.

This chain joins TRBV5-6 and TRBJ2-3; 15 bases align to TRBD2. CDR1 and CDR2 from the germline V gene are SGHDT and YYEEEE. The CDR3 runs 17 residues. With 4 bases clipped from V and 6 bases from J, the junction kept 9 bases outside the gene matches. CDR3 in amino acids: CASSVGLAGGPGDTQYF. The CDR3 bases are TGTGCCAGCAGCGTTGGACTAGCGGGGGGGCCGGGTGATACGCAGTATTTT.

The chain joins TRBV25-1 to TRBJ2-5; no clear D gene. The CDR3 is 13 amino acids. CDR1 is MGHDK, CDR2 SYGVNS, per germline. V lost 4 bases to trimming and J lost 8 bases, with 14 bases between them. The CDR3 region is CASSGRPSRTQYF. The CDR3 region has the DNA TGTGCCAGCAGTGGGCGGCCTTCGAGAACCCAGTACTTC.

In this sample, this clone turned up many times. CDR3 protein: CASSLRLATQETQYF. In nucleotides, the CDR3 is TGTGCCAGCAGCTTGAGACTAGCGACTCAAGAGACCCAGTACTTC. The chain is built from TRBV5-6 and TRBJ2-5; 8 nucleotides line up with TRBD2. There are 15 residues in the CDR3. Looked up from germline, CDR1 is SGHDT and CDR2 is YYEEEE. The V segment lost 1 base and the J segment 2 bases; nucleotides outside the gene matches: 4.

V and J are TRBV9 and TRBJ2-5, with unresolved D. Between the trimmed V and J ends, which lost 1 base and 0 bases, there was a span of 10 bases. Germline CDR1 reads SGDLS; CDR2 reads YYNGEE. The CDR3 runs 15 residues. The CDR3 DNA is TGTGCCAGCAGCGTATCGAACGGGTACCAAGAGACCCAGTACTTC. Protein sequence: CASSVSNGYQETQYF. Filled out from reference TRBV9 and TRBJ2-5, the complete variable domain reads DSGVTQTPKHLITATGQRVTLRCSPRSGDLSVYWYQQSLDQGLQFLIQYYNGEERAKGNILERFSAQQFPDLHSELNLSSLELGDSALYFCASSVSNGYQETQYFGPGTRLLVL.

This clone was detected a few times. The CDR3 region has the DNA TGCGCCACCCTCCCAGGGTACCAAGAGACCCAGTACTTC. This gives the protein CATLPGYQETQYF. This chain links TRBV23-1 with TRBJ2-5, with D maybe TRBD1 (5 bases). TRBV23-1 is placed among ORFs of uncertain function. The CDR3 covers 13 residues. V shed 10 bases and J shed 0 bases, with 12 bases lying between them.

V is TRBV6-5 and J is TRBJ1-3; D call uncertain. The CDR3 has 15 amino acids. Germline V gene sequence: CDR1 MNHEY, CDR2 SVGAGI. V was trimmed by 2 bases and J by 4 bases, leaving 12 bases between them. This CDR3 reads CASSYTFGQGNTIYF. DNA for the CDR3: TGTGCCAGCAGTTACACGTTCGGCCAGGGAAACACCATATATTTT.

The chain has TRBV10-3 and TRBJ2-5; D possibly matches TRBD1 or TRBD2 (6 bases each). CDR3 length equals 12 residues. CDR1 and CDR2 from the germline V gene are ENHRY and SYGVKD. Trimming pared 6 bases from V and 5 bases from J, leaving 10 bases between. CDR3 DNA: TGTGCCATCAGGGACAGCGGGGAGACCCAGTACTTC. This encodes CAIRDSGETQYF.

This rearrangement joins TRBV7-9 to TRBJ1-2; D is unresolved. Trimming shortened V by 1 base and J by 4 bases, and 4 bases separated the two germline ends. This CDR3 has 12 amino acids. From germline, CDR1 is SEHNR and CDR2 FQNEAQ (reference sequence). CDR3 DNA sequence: TGTGCCAGCAGCTTAGACAGCTATGGCTACACCTTC. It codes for CASSLDSYGYTF.

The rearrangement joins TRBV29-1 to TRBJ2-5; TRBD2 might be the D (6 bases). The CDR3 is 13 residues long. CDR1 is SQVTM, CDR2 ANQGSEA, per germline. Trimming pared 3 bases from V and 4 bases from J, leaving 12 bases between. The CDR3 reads CSVDLSSVETQYF. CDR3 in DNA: TGCAGCGTTGATTTGTCTAGCGTAGAGACCCAGTACTTC.

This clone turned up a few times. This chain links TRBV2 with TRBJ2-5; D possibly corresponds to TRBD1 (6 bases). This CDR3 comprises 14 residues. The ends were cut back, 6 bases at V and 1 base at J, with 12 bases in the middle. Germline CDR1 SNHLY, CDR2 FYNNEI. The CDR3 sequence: CASRRQEFQETQYF. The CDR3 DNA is TGTGCCAGCAGAAGACAGGAATTCCAAGAGACCCAGTACTTC. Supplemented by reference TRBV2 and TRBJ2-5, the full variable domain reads EPEVTQTPSHQVTQMGQEVILRCVPISNHLYFYWYRQILGQKVEFLVSFYNNEISEKSEIFDDQFSVERPDGSNFTLKIRSTKLEDSAMYFCASRRQEFQETQYFGPGTRLLVL.

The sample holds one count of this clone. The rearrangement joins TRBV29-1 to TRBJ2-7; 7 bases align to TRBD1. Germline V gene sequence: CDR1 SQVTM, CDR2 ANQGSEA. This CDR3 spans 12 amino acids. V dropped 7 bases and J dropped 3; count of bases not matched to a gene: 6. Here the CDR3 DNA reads TGCAGCGCGACAGGGCGGTACTACGAGCAGTACTTC. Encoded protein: CSATGRYYEQYF.

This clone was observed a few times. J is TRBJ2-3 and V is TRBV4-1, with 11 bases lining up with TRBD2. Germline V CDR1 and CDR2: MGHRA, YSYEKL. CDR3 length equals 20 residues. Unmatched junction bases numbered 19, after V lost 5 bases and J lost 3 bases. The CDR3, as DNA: TGCGCCAGCAGCATGACAGCGGGGCTAGCGGGAGGTGGCGGTACAGATACGCAGTATTTT. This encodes CASSMTAGLAGGGGTDTQYF.

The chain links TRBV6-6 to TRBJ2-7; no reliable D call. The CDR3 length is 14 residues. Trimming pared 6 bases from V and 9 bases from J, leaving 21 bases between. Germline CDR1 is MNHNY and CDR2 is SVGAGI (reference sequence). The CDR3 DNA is TGTGCCAGCAGCCCCGAGGCAATAGTCTCGGGGCAGTACTTC. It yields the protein CASSPEAIVSGQYF.

This chain's CDR3 is CASSDDRGGTDTQYF. The CDR3 DNA follows: TGTGCCAGCAGCGATGATAGGGGCGGCACAGATACGCAGTATTTT. V usage is TRBV28 and J usage is TRBJ2-3; D perhaps matches TRBD1 (5 bases). The CDR3 contains 15 residues. Trimming shortened V by 6 bases and J by 1 base, and 14 bases separated the two germline ends. The germline V gene has CDR1 MDHEN and CDR2 SYDVKM.

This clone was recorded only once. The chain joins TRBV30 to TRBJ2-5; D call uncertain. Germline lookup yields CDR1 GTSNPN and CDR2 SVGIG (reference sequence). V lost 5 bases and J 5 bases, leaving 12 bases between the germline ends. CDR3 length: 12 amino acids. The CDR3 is CAWAIMRETQYF. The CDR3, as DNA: TGTGCCTGGGCCATTATGCGGGAGACCCAGTACTTC.

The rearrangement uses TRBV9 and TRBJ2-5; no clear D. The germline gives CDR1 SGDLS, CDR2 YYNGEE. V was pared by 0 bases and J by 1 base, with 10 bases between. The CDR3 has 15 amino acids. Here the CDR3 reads CASSVGGRFQETQYF. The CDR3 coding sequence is TGTGCCAGCAGCGTAGGAGGCAGGTTCCAAGAGACCCAGTACTTC.

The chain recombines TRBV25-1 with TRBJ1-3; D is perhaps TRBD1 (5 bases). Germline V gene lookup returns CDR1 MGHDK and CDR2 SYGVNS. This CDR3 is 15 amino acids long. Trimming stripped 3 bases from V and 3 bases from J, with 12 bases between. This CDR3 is CASSDRRGLGNTIYF. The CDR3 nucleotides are TGTGCCAGCAGTGACCGAAGGGGTCTTGGAAACACCATATATTTT.

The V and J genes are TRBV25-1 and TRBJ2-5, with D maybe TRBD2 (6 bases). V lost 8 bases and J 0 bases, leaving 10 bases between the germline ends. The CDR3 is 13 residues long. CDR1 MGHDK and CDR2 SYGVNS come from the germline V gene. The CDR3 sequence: CASAGPNQETQYF. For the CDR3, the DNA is TGTGCCAGCGCGGGACCGAACCAAGAGACCCAGTACTTC.

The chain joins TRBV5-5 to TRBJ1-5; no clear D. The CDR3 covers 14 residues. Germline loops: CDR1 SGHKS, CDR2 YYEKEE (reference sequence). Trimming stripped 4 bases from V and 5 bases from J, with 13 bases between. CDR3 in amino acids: CASSLGRDDQPQHF. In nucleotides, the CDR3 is TGTGCCAGCAGCCTAGGGAGGGATGATCAGCCCCAGCATTTT.

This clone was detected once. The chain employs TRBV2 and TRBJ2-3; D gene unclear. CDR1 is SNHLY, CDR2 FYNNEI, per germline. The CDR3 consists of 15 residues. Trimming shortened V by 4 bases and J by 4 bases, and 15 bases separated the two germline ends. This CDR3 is CASSGDTLGADTQYF. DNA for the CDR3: TGTGCCAGCAGTGGAGACACGCTAGGCGCAGATACGCAGTATTTT.

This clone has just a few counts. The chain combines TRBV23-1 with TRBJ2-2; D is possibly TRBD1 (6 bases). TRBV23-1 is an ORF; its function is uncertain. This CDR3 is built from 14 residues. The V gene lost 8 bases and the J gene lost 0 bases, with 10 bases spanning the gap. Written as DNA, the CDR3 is TGCGCCAGCCCAGGGGTCGCGAACACCGGGGAGCTGTTTTTT. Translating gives CASPGVANTGELFF.

DNA of the CDR3: TGCAGTGCCCCTAAGGAGACCCAGTACTTC. It yields the protein CSAPKETQYF. This chain links TRBV20-1 with TRBJ2-5; D gene unclear. CDR3 length: 10 amino acids. The V gene lost 6 bases and the J gene lost 5 bases, with 7 bases spanning the gap. Germline V gene data show CDR1 as DFQATT and CDR2 as SNEGSKA (reference sequence).

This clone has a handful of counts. The CDR3 region has the DNA TGTGCCAGCTCACCCACGGCGGGTGGCACTGAAGCTTTCTTT. This translates into CASSPTAGGTEAFF. The gene calls are TRBV18 and TRBJ1-1; the D is unclear. Looked up from germline, CDR1 is KGHSH and CDR2 is LQKENI. The germline V and J ends were trimmed by 3 bases and 4 bases, with 12 bases remaining between them. This CDR3 has 14 residues.

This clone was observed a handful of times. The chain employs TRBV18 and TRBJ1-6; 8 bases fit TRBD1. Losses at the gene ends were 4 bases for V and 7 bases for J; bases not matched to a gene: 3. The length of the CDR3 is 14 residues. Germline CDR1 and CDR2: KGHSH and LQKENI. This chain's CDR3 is CASSLRDRNSPLHF. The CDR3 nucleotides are TGTGCCAGCTCACTCCGGGACAGGAATTCACCCCTCCACTTT. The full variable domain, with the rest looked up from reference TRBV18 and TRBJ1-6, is NAGVMQNPRHLVRRRGQEARLRCSPMKGHSHVYWYRQLPEEGLKFMVYLQKENIIDESGMPKERFSAEFPKEGPSILRIQQVVRGDSAAYFCASSLRDRNSPLHFGNGTRLTVT.

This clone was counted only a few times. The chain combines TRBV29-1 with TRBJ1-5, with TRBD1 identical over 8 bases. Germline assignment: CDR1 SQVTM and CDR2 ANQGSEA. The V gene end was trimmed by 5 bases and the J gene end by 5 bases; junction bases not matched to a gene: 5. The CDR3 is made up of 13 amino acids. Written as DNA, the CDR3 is TGCAGCGTTACCTCGACAGGGGATCAGCCCCAGCATTTT. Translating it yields CSVTSTGDQPQHF.

This CDR3 is CASSQDARGLETQYF. CDR3 sequence (DNA): TGCGCCAGCAGCCAAGATGCGAGGGGGTTAGAGACCCAGTACTTC. This sequence joins TRBV4-1 and TRBJ2-5; possibly TRBD1 for D (6 bases). V was trimmed by 0 bases and J by 4 bases, leaving 12 bases between them. This CDR3 has 15 residues. Germline CDR1 reads MGHRA; CDR2 reads YSYEKL.